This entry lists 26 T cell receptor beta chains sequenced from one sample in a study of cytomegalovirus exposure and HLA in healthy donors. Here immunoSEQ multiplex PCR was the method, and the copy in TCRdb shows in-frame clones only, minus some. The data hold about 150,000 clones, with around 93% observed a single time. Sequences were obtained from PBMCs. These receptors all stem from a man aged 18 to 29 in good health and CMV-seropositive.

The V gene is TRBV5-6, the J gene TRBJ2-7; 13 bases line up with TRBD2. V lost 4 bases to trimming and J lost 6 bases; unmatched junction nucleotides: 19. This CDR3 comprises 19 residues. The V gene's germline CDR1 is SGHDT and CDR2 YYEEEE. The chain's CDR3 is CASSDKSTLAGGPWTEQYF. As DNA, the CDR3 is TGTGCCAGCAGCGACAAGAGCACACTAGCGGGAGGGCCTTGGACCGAGCAGTACTTC.

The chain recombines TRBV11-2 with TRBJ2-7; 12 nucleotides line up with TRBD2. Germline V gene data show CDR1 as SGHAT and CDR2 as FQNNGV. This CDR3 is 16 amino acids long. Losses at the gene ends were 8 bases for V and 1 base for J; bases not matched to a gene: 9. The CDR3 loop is CASRGLAGGGSYEQYF. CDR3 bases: TGTGCCAGCCGGGGACTAGCGGGCGGAGGGTCCTACGAGCAGTACTTC.

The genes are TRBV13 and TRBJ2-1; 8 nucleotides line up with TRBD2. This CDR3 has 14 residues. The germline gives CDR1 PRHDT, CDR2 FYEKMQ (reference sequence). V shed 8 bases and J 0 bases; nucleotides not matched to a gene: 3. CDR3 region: CASQRGRSYNEQFF. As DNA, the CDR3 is TGTGCCAGCCAGCGGGGGCGCTCCTACAATGAGCAGTTCTTC.

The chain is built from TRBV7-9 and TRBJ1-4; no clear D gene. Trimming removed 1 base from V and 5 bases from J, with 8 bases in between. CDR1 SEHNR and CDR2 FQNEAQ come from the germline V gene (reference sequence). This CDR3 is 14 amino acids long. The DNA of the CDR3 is TGTGCCAGCAGCTTAGACAGCCTCAATGAAAAACTGTTTTTT. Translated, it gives CASSLDSLNEKLFF.

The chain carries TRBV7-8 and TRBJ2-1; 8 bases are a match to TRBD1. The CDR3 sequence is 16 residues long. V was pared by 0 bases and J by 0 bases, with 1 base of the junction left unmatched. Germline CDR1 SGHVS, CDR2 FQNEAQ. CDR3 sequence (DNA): TGTGCCAGCAGCTTAGCAGGGACAGGCTCCTACAATGAGCAGTTCTTC. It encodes CASSLAGTGSYNEQFF.

Here the CDR3 reads CASSLGAGSYEQYF. CDR3 nucleotide sequence: TGTGCCAGCAGTTTAGGTGCCGGTTCCTACGAGCAGTACTTC. The genes are TRBV27 and TRBJ2-7; no definite D call. Between the trimmed V and J ends, which lost 2 bases and 1 base, there was a span of 9 bases. Per the germline V gene, CDR1 is MNHEY and CDR2 is SMNVEV (reference sequence). The CDR3 totals 14 residues.

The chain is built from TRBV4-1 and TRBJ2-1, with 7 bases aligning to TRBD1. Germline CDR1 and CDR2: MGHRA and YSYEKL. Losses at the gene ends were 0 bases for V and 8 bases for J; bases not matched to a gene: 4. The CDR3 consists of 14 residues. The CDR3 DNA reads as TGCGCCAGCAGCCAAGAATACGGACAGGATGAGCAGTTCTTC. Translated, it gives CASSQEYGQDEQFF.

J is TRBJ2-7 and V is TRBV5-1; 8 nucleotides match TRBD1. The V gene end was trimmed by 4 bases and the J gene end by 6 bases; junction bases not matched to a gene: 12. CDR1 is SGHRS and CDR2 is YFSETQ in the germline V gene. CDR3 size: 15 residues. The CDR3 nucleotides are TGCGCCAGCAGCCCGCGCGACAGGGGTGAGGGCGAGCAGTACTTC. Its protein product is CASSPRDRGEGEQYF.

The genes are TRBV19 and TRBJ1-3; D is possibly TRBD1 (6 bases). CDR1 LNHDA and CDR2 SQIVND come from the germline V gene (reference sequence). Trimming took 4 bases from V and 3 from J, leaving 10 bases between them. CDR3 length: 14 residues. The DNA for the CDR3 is TGTGCCAGTAGTACAGGGGTAATTGGAAACACCATATATTTT. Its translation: CASSTGVIGNTIYF.

The CDR3 DNA reads as TGTGCCAGCAGCCAACCGGGACAGGAAGCTTTCTTT. It encodes CASSQPGQEAFF. V usage is TRBV14 and J usage is TRBJ1-1; 7 nucleotides align to TRBD1. Germline CDR1 and CDR2: SGHDN and FVKESK. The CDR3 loop spans 12 amino acids. Losses at the gene ends were 2 bases for V and 8 bases for J; bases not matched to a gene: 2.

CDR3 sequence: CASNPGIAGEQFF. Here the CDR3 DNA reads TGTGCCAGCAACCCCGGCATCGCGGGTGAGCAGTTCTTC. The chain is built from TRBV7-9 and TRBJ2-1; D perhaps matches TRBD2 (5 bases). Germline V lookup: CDR1 SEHNR, CDR2 FQNEAQ (reference sequence). The CDR3 has 13 amino acids. V dropped 7 bases and J dropped 9 bases, with 16 bases sitting between them.

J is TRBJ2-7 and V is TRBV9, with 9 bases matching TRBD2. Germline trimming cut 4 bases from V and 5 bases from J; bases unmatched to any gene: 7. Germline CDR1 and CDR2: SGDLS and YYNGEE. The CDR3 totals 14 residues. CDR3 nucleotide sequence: TGTGCCAGCAGCCTTGGGGTAGCGGGAGACGAGCAGTACTTC. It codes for CASSLGVAGDEQYF.

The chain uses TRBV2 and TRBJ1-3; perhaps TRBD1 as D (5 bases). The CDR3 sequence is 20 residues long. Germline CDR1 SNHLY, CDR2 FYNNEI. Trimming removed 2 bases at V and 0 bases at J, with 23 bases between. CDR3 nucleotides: TGTGCCAGCAGTGAAACCCCCCCCGGACAAGGCTTGCCCTCTGGAAACACCATATATTTT. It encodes CASSETPPGQGLPSGNTIYF.

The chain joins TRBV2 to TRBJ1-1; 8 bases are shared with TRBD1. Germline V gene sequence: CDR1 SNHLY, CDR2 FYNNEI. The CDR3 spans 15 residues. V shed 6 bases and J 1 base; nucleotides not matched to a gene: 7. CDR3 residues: CASSRDRPSNTEAFF. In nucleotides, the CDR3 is TGTGCCAGCAGCCGGGACAGGCCTTCGAACACTGAAGCTTTCTTT.

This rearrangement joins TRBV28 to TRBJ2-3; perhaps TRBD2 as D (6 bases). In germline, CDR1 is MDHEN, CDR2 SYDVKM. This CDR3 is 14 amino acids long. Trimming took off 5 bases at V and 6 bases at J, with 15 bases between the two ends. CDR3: CASSPGGARDTQYF. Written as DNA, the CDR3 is TGTGCCAGCAGTCCAGGCGGGGCACGCGATACGCAGTATTTT.

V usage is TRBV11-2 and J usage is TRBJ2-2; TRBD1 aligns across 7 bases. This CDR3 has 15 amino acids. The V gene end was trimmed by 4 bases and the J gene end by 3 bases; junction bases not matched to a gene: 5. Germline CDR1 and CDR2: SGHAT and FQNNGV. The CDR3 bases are TGTGCCAGCAGCTCACAGGGGTCGGACACCGGGGAGCTGTTTTTT. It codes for CASSSQGSDTGELFF.

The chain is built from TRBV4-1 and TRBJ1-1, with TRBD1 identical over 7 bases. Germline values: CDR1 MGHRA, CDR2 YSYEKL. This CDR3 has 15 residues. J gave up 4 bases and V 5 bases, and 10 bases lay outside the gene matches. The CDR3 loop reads CASSSPRTGVTEAFF. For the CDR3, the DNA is TGCGCCAGCAGCTCACCTCGAACAGGGGTCACTGAAGCTTTCTTT.

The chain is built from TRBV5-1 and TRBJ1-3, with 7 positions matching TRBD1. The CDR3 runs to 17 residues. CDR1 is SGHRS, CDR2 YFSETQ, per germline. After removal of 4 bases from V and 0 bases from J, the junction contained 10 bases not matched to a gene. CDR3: CASSPSLQGSSGNTIYF. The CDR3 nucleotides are TGCGCCAGCAGCCCTAGCCTACAGGGGAGCTCTGGAAACACCATATATTTT.

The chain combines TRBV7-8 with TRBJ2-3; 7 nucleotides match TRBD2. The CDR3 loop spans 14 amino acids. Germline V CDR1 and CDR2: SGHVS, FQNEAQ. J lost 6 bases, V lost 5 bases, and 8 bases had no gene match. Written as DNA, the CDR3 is TGTGCCAGCAGCCTGGGACTCGGGGGGGATACGCAGTATTTT. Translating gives CASSLGLGGDTQYF.

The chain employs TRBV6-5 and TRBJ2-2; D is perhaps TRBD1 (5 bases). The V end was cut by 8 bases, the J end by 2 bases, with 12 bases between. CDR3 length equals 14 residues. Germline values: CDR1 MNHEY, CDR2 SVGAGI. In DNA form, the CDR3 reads TGTGCCAGCCAGGGTTTAGCAAACACCGGGGAGCTGTTTTTT. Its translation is CASQGLANTGELFF.

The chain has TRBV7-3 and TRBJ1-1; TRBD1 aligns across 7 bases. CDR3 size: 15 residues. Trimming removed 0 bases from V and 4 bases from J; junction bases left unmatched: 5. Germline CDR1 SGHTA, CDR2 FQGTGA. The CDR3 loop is CASSLTPGQLTEAFF. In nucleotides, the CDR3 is TGTGCCAGCAGCTTAACCCCGGGACAGCTCACTGAAGCTTTCTTT.

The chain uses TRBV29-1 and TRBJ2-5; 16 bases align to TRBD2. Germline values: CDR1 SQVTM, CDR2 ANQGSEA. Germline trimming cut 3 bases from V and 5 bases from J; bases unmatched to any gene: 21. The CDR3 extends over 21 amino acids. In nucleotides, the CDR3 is TGCAGCGTTGATGCTAGTACAGGGTGGGGACTAGCGGGAGGGCCGGAGGAGACCCAGTACTTC. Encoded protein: CSVDASTGWGLAGGPEETQYF.

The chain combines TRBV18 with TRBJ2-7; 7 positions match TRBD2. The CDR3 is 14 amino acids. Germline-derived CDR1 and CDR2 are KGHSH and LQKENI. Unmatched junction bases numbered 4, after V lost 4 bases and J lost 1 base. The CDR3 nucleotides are TGTGCCAGCTCACTTCCGCGGGGGTCCTACGAGCAGTACTTC. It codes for CASSLPRGSYEQYF. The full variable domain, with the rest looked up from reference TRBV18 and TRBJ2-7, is NAGVMQNPRHLVRRRGQEARLRCSPMKGHSHVYWYRQLPEEGLKFMVYLQKENIIDESGMPKERFSAEFPKEGPSILRIQQVVRGDSAAYFCASSLPRGSYEQYFGPGTRLTVT.

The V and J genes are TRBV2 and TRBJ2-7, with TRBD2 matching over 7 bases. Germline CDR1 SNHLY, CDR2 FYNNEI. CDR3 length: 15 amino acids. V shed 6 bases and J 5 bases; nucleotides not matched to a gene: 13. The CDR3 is CASRMSGLELNEQYF. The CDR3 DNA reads TGTGCCAGCAGAATGAGCGGACTAGAGCTTAACGAGCAGTACTTC.

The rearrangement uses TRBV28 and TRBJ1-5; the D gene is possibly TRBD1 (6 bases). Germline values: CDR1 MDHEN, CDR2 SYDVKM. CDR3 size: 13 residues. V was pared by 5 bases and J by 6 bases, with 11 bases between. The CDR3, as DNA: TGTGCCAGCAGTCCGGGGGGCGCTCAGCCCCAGCATTTT. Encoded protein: CASSPGGAQPQHF.

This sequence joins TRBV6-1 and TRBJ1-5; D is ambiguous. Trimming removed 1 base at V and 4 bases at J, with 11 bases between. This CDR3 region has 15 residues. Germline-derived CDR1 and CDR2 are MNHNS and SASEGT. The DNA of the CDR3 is TGTGCCAGCAGTGAAGAAGGAGGCAGTAATCAGCCCCAGCATTTT. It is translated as CASSEEGGSNQPQHF.